This TCR beta chain appears in the sequencing data of a study of T cell responses to AZD1222 COVID-19 vaccine. Study at large: The study pooled second doses at about 4 or about 12 weeks.

Trimming took off 4 bases at V and 3 bases at J, with 21 bases between the two ends. This CDR3 contains 16 residues. The germline gives CDR1 GTSNPN, CDR2 SVGIG (reference sequence). Profiled with immunoSEQ multiplex PCR; TCRdb holds only in-frame clones, not every one. The top ten hold about 0.86% of the sample, which has around 130,000 clones, about 93% seen once. Sample: peripheral blood, taken on day 0 of AZD1222 vaccination. This sequence joins TRBV30 and TRBJ1-1; D is uncertain. The TCR sequence derives from an adult in good health. Written as DNA, the CDR3 is TGTGCCTGGAACCGACGAAACGGCTGTAGCGACACTGAAGCTTTCTTT. Protein product: CAWNRRNGCSDTEAFF.